Included here is one T cell receptor (beta chain) sequence, with context. The germline V gene has CDR1 SEHNR and CDR2 FQNEAQ (reference sequence). This CDR3 has 15 amino acids. V shed 5 bases and J 0 bases; nucleotides not matched to a gene: 5. These data are taken from a study of blood T cell repertoires in COVID-19. The table came from immunoSEQ multiplex PCR; TCRdb's copy has only in-frame clones and leaves some out. The sample lists 120,000 or so clones; roughly 80% were seen once. Source material: peripheral blood. The chain has TRBV7-9 and TRBJ2-7, with 9 bases matching TRBD1. This receptor was taken from a man between 65 and 85 years old with acute or convalescent COVID-19. The CDR3, as DNA: TGTGCCAGCAGCGAGGGACAGGGAGTCTCCTACGAGCAGTACTTC. This codes for CASSEGQGVSYEQYF.